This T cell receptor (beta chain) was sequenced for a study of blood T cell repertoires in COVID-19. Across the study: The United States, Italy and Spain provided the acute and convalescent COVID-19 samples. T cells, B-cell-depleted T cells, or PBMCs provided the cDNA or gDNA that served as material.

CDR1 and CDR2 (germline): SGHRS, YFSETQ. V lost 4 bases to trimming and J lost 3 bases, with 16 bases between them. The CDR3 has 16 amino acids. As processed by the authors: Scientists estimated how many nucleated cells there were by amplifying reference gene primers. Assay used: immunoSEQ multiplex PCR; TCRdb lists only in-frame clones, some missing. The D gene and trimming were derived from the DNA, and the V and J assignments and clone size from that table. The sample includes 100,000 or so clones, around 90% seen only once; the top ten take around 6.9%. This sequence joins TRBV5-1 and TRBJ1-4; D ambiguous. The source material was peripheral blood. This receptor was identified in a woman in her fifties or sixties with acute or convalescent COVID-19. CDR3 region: CASSADGLTSNEKLFF. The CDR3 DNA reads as TGCGCCAGCAGCGCGGACGGACTCACTTCTAATGAAAAACTGTTTTTT.